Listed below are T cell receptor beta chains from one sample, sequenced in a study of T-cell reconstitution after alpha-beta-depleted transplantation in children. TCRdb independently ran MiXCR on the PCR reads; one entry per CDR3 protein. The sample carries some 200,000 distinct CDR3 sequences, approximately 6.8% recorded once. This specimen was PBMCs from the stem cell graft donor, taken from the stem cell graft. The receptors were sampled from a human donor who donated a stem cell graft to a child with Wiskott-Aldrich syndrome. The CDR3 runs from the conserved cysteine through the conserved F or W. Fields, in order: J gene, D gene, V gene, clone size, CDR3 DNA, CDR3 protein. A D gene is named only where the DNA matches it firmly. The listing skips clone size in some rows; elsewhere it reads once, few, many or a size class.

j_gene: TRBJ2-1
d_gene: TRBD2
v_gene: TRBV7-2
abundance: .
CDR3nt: TGTGCCAGCAATCCTTACGGGACTAGCGGATACAATGAGCAGTTCTTC
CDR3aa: CASNPYGTSGYNEQFF

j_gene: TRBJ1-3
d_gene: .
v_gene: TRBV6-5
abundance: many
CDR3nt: TGTGCCAGCAGTTACTCAGAATCTGGAAACACCATATATTTT
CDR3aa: CASSYSESGNTIYF

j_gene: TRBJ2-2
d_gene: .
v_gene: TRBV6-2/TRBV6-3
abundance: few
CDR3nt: TGTGCCAGCAGTTACTCGAGTTCAGGGCGGACCGGGGAGCTGTTTTTT
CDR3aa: CASSYSSSGRTGELFF

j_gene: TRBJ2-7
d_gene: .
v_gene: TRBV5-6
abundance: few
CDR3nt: TGTGCCAGCAGCTTGGGAAGGGGGGCCCACGAGCAGTACTTC
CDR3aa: CASSLGRGAHEQYF

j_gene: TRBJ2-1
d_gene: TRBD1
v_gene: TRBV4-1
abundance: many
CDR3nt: TGCGCCAGCAGCCAAGTTTGGACGGGACAGGGGTTACTTTTGGGATTCTTC
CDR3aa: CASSQVWTGQGLLLGFF

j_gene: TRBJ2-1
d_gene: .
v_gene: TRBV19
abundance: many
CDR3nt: TGTGCCAGTAGTATTATATCCGGATCCTACAATGAGCAGTTCTTC
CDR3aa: CASSIISGSYNEQFF

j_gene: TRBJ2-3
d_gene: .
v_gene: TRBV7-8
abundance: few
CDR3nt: TGTGCCAGCAGCTCGGTCGGGGGTTACACAGATACGCAGTATTTT
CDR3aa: CASSSVGGYTDTQYF

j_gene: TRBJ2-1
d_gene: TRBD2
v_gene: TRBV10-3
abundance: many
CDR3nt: TGTGCCATCAGTGAGGACCTAGCGGGGTCCAATGAGCAGTTCTTC
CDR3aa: CAISEDLAGSNEQFF

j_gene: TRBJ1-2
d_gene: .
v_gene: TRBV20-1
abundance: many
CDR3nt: TGCAGTGCTGATAGCCCAGGGGAGGACTATGGCTACACCTTC
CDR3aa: CSADSPGEDYGYTF

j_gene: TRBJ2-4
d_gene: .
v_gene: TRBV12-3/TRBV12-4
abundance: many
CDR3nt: TGTGCCAGCAGCCCACAGGGAATTCCAGGAAACATTCAGTACTTC
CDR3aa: CASSPQGIPGNIQYF

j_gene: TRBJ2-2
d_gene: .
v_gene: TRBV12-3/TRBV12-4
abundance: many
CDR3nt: TGTGCCAGCAGTTTTAAACGATTCACCGGGGAGCTGTTTTTT
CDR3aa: CASSFKRFTGELFF

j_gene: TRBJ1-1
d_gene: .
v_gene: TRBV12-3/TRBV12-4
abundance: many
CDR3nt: TGTGCCAGCAGGGACGCGCGCGACAGAGACACTGAAGCTTTCTTT
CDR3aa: CASRDARDRDTEAFF

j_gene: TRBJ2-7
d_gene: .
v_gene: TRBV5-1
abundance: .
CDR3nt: TGCGCCAGCAGCGCGACAGGTCTCTACGAGCAGTACTTC
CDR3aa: CASSATGLYEQYF